These T cell receptor beta chains were read from a single sample in a study of blood T cell repertoires in COVID-19. Data came from immunoSEQ multiplex PCR; TCRdb stores just in-frame clones and leaves some out. The sample yields about 210,000 clones, around 86% seen once. Specimen: PBMCs or T cells enriched from blood (not recorded which). Source of these receptors: a middle-aged woman in a cohort exposed to, infected with or recovered from COVID-19 (not recorded which). CDR3s include the opening cysteine and the closing phenylalanine or tryptophan. A D gene is named only where the DNA matches it firmly. Only some rows state a clone size, as once, few, many or a class for expanded clones.

V gene,clone size,J gene,D gene,CDR3 protein,CDR3 DNA
TRBV3-1/TRBV3-2,.,TRBJ2-1,.,CASSQVGIAAYNEQFF,TGTGCCAGCAGCCAAGTCGGAATAGCGGCATACAATGAGCAGTTCTTC
TRBV27,.,TRBJ2-7,.,CASSAGSYEQYF,TGTGCCAGCTCGGCAGGCTCCTACGAGCAGTACTTC
TRBV5-1,.,TRBJ2-5,TRBD2,CASSRTSGAPQETQYF,TGCGCCAGCAGCCGGACTAGCGGGGCGCCGCAAGAGACCCAGTACTTC
TRBV6-5,few,TRBJ2-7,TRBD2,CASSSPGSGSSYEQYF,TGTGCCAGCAGTTCCCCGGGTAGCGGGTCGTCCTACGAGCAGTACTTC
TRBV27,.,TRBJ2-3,.,CASSLSLGTQYF,TGTGCCAGCAGTTTAAGTCTAGGTACGCAGTATTTT
TRBV12-3/TRBV12-4,few,TRBJ1-2,.,CASSLPGGGMKTF,TGTGCCAGCAGTCTCCCGGGGGGCGGCATGAAAACCTTC
TRBV6-5,once,TRBJ2-2,.,CASSKPGQEAGELFF,TGTGCCAGCAGTAAACCGGGCCAGGAGGCCGGGGAGCTGTTTTTT
TRBV5-1,.,TRBJ1-1,.,CASSFTGAGTEAFF,TGCGCCAGCAGCTTCACGGGTGCGGGCACTGAAGCTTTCTTT
TRBV7-9,.,TRBJ1-5,TRBD1,CASSSSHGTGEDQPQHF,TGTGCCAGCAGCTCTAGCCACGGGACAGGGGAAGATCAGCCCCAGCATTTT
TRBV4-1,.,TRBJ1-3,.,CASSRLPGERNTIYF,TGCGCCAGCAGCCGGCTCCCAGGGGAAAGAAACACCATATATTTT
TRBV13,once,TRBJ1-1,TRBD1,CASSQPLGQEDTEAFF,TGTGCCAGCAGCCAACCATTAGGACAGGAAGACACTGAAGCTTTCTTT
TRBV28,once,TRBJ1-2,.,CASSLWGGNGYTF,TGTGCCAGCAGTTTATGGGGGGGGAATGGCTACACCTTC
TRBV9,.,TRBJ2-5,.,CASSTGWGVPETQYF,TGTGCCAGCAGCACTGGCTGGGGAGTCCCAGAGACCCAGTACTTC
TRBV13,.,TRBJ2-3,TRBD2,CASSARLAGRTDTQYF,TGTGCCAGCAGCGCGAGACTAGCGGGGCGCACAGATACGCAGTATTTT
TRBV28,.,TRBJ1-2,.,CASSFWVLRQDYGYTF,TGTGCCAGCAGTTTTTGGGTCTTGAGACAAGACTATGGCTACACCTTC
TRBV10-1,few,TRBJ2-7,.,CASRGDSFSYEQYF,TGCGCCAGCAGGGGGGACTCCTTCTCCTACGAGCAGTACTTC
TRBV5-1,.,TRBJ1-2,.,CASSQDSDGYTF,TGCGCCAGCAGCCAGGACAGCGATGGCTACACCTTC
TRBV15,.,TRBJ1-1,.,CATSRERGTEAFF,TGTGCCACCAGCAGAGAAAGGGGCACTGAAGCTTTCTTT
TRBV6-5,.,TRBJ2-7,TRBD2,CATGGGLAATYEQYF,TGTGCCACAGGCGGGGGACTAGCGGCTACCTACGAGCAGTACTTC
TRBV10-1,.,TRBJ1-1,.,CASSESGQNTEAFF,TGCGCCAGCAGTGAGTCGGGGCAGAACACTGAAGCTTTCTTT
TRBV15,once,TRBJ1-6,.,CATSSATNSPLHF,TGTGCCACCAGCAGTGCTACTAATTCACCCCTCCACTTT
TRBV25-1,.,TRBJ1-2,TRBD1,CASSVRTGATGYTF,TGTGCCAGCAGTGTCAGGACAGGGGCGACTGGCTACACCTTC
TRBV11-2,.,TRBJ2-1,TRBD2,CASSLDLGLASYNEQFF,TGTGCCAGCAGCTTAGATTTGGGACTAGCGAGCTACAATGAGCAGTTCTTC
TRBV6-5,.,TRBJ1-2,.,CASSYRQGNYGYTF,TGTGCCAGCAGTTACCGCCAGGGGAACTATGGCTACACCTTC
TRBV28,.,TRBJ1-1,.,CASSRGNTEAFF,TGTGCCAGCAGTAGGGGGAACACTGAAGCTTTCTTT
TRBV6-5,.,TRBJ1-2,.,CASSYSNLYGYTF,TGTGCCAGCAGTTACTCGAATCTATATGGCTACACCTTC
TRBV30,.,TRBJ2-6,.,CAWTKPGVSGANVLTF,TGTGCCTGGACTAAACCCGGGGTCTCTGGGGCCAACGTCCTGACTTTC
TRBV19,.,TRBJ1-2,.,CASGPQPYYGYTF,TGTGCCAGTGGGCCACAGCCTTACTATGGCTACACCTTC
TRBV7-2,.,TRBJ2-1,TRBD2,CASSLVHGGDEQFF,TGTGCCAGCAGCTTAGTCCATGGGGGGGATGAGCAGTTCTTC
TRBV29-1,.,TRBJ1-2,TRBD1,CSARTGAYGYTF,TGCAGCGCAAGGACAGGGGCCTATGGCTACACCTTC
TRBV6-1,.,TRBJ1-2,.,CASSEARTDFYGYTF,TGTGCCAGCAGTGAAGCGAGGACTGATTTTTATGGCTACACCTTC